This paragraph covers one T cell receptor (beta chain) sequence. Its antigen is undetermined. It was with 60 Vbeta and 13 Jbeta primers that the PCR ran. Libraries were prepared by immunoSEQ multiplex PCR; TCRdb keeps only in-frame clonotypes and omits some of them. The sample totals about 96,000 clones. J was trimmed by 4 bases and V by 0 bases; bases with no gene match: 5. The germline CDR1 and CDR2 sequences are LGHNA and YNFKEQ. CDR3 length: 16 residues. The data were taken from a study of cytomegalovirus exposure and HLA in healthy donors. Findings and limits, study-wide: Researchers counted around 170 TCR beta chains as cytomegalovirus-associated. Reportedly, fewer N-insertions than the roughly 700-donor mean appeared in an Asian-associated ancestry cluster in a later analysis. Per a prior analysis, the majority of TCR beta V segments were productive roughly 90% or roughly 30% of the time.

The V and J genes are TRBV4-2 and TRBJ2-7; 11 bases fit TRBD2. This TCR came from a woman in her twenties or thirties in good health and CMV-seronegative. What was sequenced was PBMCs. For the CDR3, the DNA is TGTGCCAGCAGCCAAGATACTAGCGGGAGCTCGTACGAGCAGTACTTC. Translation: CASSQDTSGSSYEQYF.